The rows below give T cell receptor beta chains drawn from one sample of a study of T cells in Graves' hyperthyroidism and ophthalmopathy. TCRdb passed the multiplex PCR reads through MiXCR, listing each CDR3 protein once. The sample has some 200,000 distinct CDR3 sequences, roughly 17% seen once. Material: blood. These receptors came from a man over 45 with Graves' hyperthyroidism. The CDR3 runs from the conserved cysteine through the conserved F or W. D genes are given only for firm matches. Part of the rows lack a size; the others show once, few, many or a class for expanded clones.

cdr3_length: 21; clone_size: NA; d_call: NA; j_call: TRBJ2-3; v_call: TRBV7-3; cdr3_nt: TGTGCCAGCAGATGGAGCAGGTTTAAACCAATCACCCAGAGTAGCACAGATACGCAGTATTTT; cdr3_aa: CASRWSRFKPITQSSTDTQYF
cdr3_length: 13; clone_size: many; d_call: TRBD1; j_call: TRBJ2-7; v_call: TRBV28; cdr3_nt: TGTGCCAGCAGTCCAGGGGGAGTCAACGAGCAGTACTTC; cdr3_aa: CASSPGGVNEQYF
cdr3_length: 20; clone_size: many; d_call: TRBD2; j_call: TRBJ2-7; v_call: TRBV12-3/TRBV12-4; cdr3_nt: TGTGCCAGCAGTTTAAGGGTCGGGGGGACTAGCGGAATCCGCCGATTCGAGCAGTACTTC; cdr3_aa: CASSLRVGGTSGIRRFEQYF
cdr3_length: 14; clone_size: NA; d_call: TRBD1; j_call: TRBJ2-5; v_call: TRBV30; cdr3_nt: TGTGCCTGGGAGGCGACAGGGAAGTTGGAGACCCAGTACTTC; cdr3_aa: CAWEATGKLETQYF
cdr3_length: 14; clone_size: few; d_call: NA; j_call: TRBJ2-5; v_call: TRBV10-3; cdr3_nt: TGTGCCATCAGTGAGTCTTTAGGACAAGAGACCCAGTACTTC; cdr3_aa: CAISESLGQETQYF
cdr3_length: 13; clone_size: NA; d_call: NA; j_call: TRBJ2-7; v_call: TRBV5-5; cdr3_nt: TGTGCCAGCAGCTTGGCTAGGGGCTGCGAGCAGTACTTC; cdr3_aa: CASSLARGCEQYF
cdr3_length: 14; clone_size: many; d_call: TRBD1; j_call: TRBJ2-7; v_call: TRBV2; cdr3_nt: TGTGCCCGTCCAGACAGGGGGGGTTTCTACGAGCAGTACTTC; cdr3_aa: CARPDRGGFYEQYF
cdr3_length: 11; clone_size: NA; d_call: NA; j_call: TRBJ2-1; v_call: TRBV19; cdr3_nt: TGTGCCAGTAAAGACCCCAATGAGCAGTTCTTC; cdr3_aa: CASKDPNEQFF
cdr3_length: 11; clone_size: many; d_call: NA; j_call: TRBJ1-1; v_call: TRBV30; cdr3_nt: TGTGCCCACGACAGCCACACTGAAGCTTTCTTT; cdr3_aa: CAHDSHTEAFF
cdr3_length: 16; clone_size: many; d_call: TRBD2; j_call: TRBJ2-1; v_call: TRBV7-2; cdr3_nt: TGTGCCAGCAGCGGACTAGCGCCTGACTCCTACAATGAGCAGTTCTTC; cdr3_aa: CASSGLAPDSYNEQFF
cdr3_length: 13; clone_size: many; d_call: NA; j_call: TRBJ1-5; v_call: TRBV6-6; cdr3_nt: TGTGCCAGCAGTTACTCGAGAGGGCAGCCCCAGCATTTT; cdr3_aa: CASSYSRGQPQHF
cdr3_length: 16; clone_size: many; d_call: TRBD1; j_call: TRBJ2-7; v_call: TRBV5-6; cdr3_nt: TGTGCCAGCAGCTTTACCGGGACAGGGGGCGCCTACGAGCAGTACTTC; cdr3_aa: CASSFTGTGGAYEQYF
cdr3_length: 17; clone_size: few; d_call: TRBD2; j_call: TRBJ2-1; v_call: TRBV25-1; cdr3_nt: TGTGCCAGCAGTGAACGAGCGGCGAGCGGGAAGGGCAATGAGCAGTTCTTC; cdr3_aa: CASSERAASGKGNEQFF
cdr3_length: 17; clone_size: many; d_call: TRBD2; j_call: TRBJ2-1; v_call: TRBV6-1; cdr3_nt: TGTGCCAGCAGTGAATTCGGGGGAGCGGGACCCTACAATGAGCAGTTCTTC; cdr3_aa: CASSEFGGAGPYNEQFF
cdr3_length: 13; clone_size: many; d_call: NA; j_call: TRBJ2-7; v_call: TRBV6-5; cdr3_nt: TGTGCCAGCAGTTACAGGGTTGGCAACGAGCAGTACTTC; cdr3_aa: CASSYRVGNEQYF
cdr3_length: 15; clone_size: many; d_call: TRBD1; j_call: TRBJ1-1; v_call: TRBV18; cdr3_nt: TGTGCCAGCTCCTACGGACAGGGGGCGAACACTGAAGCTTTCTTT; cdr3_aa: CASSYGQGANTEAFF
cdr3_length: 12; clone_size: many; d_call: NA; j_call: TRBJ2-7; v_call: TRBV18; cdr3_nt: TGTGCCAGCTCACCTCTTAGTGCCGAGCAGTACTTC; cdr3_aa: CASSPLSAEQYF
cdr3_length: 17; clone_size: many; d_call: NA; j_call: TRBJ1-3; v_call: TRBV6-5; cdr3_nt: TGTGCCAGCAGTTACTCGGACATCAGATTCTCTGGAAACACCATATATTTT; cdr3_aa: CASSYSDIRFSGNTIYF
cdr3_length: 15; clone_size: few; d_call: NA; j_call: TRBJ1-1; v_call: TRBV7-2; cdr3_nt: TGTGCCAGCAGCTTTTCAGAGTGGGGAAACACTGAAGCTTTCTTT; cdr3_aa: CASSFSEWGNTEAFF
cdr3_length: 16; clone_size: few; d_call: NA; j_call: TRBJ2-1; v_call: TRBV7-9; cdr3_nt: TGTGCCAGCAGCCCCAGGGTTACCGCCAAGGTGAATGAGCAGTTCTTC; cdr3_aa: CASSPRVTAKVNEQFF
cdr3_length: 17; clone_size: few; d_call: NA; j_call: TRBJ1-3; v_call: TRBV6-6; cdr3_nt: TGTGCCAGCAGTTACTCGCACAGGATGGACGCTGGAAACACCATATATTTT; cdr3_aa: CASSYSHRMDAGNTIYF
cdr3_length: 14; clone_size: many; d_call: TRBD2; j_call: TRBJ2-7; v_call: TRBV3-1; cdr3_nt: TGTGCCAGCAGCAGCAGGGACGTCGGGGGGGAGCAGTACTTC; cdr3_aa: CASSSRDVGGEQYF
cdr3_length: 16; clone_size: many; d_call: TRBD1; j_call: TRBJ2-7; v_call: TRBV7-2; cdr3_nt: TGTGCCAGCAGCGATTACAGGGTCAGGGGGTCCTACGAGCAGTACTTC; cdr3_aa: CASSDYRVRGSYEQYF
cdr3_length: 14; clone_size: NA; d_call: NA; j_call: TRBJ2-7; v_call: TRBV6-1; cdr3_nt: TGTGCCAGCAGTGAAGCGACGGACGCCTACGAGCAGTACTTC; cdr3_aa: CASSEATDAYEQYF
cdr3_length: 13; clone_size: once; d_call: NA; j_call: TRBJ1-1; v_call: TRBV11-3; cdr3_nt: TGTGCCAGCAGCGCCCAACAAAACACTGAAGCTTTCTTT; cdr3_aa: CASSAQQNTEAFF
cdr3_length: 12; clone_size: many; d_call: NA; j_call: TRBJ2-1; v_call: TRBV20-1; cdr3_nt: TGCAGTGCTAGCGGCAACTACAATGAGCAGTTCTTC; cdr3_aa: CSASGNYNEQFF
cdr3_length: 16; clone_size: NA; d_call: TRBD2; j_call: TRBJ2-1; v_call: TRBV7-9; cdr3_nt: TGTGCCAGCAGCCCCCGGGGACTAAACTTTAACAATGAGCAGTTCTTC; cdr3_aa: CASSPRGLNFNNEQFF
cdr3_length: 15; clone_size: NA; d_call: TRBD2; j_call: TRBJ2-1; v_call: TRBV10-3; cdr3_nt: TGTGCCATCCGGATGACTAGCGGGAGGGGTGATGAGCAGTTCTTC; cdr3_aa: CAIRMTSGRGDEQFF
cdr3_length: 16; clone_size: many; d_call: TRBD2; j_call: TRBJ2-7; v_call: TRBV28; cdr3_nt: TGTGCCAGCAGTTGGGTGATAGCGGGAACGTCCTACGAGCAGTACTTC; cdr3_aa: CASSWVIAGTSYEQYF
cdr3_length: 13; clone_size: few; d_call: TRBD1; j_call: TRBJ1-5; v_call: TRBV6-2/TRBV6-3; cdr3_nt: TGTGCCAGCAATACAGGGGCACATCAGCCCCAGCATTTT; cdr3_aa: CASNTGAHQPQHF
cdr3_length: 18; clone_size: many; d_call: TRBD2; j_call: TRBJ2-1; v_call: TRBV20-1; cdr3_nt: TGCAGTGCTCGGACTAGCGGTCGAGCCCCAAACTCCTACAATGAGCAGTTCTTC; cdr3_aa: CSARTSGRAPNSYNEQFF
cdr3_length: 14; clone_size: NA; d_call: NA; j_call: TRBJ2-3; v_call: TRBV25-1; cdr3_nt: TGTGCCAGCTCCTGGGCTGTAGACACAGATACGCAGTATTTT; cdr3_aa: CASSWAVDTDTQYF
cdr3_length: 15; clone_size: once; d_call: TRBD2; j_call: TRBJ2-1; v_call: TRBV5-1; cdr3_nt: TGCGCCAGCAGTCTTAGCGGGACTTCCTACAATGAGCAGTTCTTC; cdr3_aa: CASSLSGTSYNEQFF
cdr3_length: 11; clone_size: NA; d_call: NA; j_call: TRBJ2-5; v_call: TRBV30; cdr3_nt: TGTGCGACCAGCGTACGAGAGACCCAGTACTTC; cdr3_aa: CATSVRETQYF
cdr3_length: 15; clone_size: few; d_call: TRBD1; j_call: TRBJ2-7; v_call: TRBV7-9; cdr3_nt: TGTGCCAGCAGCCCGACGGACAGGCGAAATTACGAGCAGTACTTC; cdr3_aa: CASSPTDRRNYEQYF
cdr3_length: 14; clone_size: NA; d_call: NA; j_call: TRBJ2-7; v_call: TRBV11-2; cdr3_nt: TGTGCCAGCAGCACCCCCCAGGGGACCTACGAGCAACACTTC; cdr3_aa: CASSTPQGTYEQHF
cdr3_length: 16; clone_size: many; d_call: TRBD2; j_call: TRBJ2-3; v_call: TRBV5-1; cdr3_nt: TGCGCCAGCAGCGGCGGGGCTAGCGGGAGCTTAGATACGCAGTATTTT; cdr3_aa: CASSGGASGSLDTQYF
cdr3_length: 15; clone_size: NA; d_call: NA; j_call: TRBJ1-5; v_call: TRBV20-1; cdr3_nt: TGCAGTGCCAGTCATCCCGGGAATAGCAATCAGCCCCAGCATTTT; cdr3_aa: CSASHPGNSNQPQHF
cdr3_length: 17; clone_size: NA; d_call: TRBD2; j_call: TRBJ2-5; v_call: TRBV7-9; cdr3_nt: TGTGCCAGCAGCTTAGGTTTCTCGAGCGGGAGCCAAGAGACCCAGTACTTC; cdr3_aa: CASSLGFSSGSQETQYF
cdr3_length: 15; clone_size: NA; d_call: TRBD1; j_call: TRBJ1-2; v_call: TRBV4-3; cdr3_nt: TGCGCCAGCAGCCTAGGACAGGGGCATAACTATGGCTACACCTTC; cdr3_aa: CASSLGQGHNYGYTF
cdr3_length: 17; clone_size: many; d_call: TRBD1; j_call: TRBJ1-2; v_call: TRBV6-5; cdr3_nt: TGTGCCAGCAGTTACTCCTTCGGACAGGGCTCTAACTATGGCTACACCTTC; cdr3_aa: CASSYSFGQGSNYGYTF
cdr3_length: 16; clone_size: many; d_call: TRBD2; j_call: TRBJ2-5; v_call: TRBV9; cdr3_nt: TGTGCCAGCAGCGTAGAGGGTAGCGGGAGCAGAGAGACCCAGTACTTC; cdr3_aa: CASSVEGSGSRETQYF
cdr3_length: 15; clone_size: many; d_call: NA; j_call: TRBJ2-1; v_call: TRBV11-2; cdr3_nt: TGTGCCAGCAGCCTAGAGGGCAGACTTTGGAATGAGCAGTTCTTC; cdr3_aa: CASSLEGRLWNEQFF
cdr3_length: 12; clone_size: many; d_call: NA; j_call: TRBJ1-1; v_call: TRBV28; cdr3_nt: TGTGCCAGCAGCCAGGGACATGGGGAAGCTTTCTTT; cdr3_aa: CASSQGHGEAFF
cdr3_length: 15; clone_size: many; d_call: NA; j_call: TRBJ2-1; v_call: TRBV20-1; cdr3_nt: TGCAGTGCTAGAGTTCGGGGGAGCTCCTACAATGAGCAGTTCTTC; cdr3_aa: CSARVRGSSYNEQFF
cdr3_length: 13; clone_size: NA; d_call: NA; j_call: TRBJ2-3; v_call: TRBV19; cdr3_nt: TGTGCCAGTAAGGGGACGGGCACAGATACGCAGTATTTT; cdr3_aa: CASKGTGTDTQYF
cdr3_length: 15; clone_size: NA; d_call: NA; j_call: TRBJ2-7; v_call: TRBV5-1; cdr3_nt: TGCGCCAGCAGCCCCCAGGCTAGCCAAAACTACGAGCAGTACTTC; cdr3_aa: CASSPQASQNYEQYF
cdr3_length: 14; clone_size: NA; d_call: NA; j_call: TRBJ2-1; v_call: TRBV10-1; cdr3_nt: TGCGCCAGCAGTGATTTGTTAGGGACCGGTGAGCAGTTCTTC; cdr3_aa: CASSDLLGTGEQFF
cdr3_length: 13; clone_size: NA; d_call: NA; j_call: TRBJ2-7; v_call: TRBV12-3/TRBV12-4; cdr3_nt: TGTGCCAGCAGTTTAAGGACCGCCTACGAGCAGTACTTC; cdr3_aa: CASSLRTAYEQYF
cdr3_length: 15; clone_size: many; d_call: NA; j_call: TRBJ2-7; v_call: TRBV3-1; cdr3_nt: TGTGCCAGCAGCCAAGCGGGACAAAAGGACCACGAGCAGTACTTC; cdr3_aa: CASSQAGQKDHEQYF
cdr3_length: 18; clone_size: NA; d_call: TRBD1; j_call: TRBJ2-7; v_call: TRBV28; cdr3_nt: TGTGCCAGCAGTTTTACGGCTTGGTGGGAACAGGGGGCCGACGAGCAGTACTTC; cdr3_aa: CASSFTAWWEQGADEQYF
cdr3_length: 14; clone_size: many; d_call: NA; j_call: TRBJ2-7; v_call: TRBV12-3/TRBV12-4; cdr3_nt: TGTGCCAGCAGCGGAGGCCTTTTCTCCTACGAGCAGTACTTC; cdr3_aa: CASSGGLFSYEQYF
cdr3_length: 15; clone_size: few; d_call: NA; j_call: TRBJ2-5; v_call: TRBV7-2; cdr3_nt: TGTGCCAGCAGCCCAGTTCTTAGTATCGGGGAGACCCAGTACTTC; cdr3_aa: CASSPVLSIGETQYF
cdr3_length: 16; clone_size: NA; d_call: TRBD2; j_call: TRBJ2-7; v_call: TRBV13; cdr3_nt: TGTGCCAGCAGCTCCAGGGAGCGGGGGCCCTCCTACGAGCAGTACTTC; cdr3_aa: CASSSRERGPSYEQYF
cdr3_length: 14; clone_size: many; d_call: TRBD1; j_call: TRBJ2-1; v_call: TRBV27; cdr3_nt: TGTGCCAGCAGTTTCGGGACAGGGTACAGTGAGCAGTTCTTC; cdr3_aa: CASSFGTGYSEQFF